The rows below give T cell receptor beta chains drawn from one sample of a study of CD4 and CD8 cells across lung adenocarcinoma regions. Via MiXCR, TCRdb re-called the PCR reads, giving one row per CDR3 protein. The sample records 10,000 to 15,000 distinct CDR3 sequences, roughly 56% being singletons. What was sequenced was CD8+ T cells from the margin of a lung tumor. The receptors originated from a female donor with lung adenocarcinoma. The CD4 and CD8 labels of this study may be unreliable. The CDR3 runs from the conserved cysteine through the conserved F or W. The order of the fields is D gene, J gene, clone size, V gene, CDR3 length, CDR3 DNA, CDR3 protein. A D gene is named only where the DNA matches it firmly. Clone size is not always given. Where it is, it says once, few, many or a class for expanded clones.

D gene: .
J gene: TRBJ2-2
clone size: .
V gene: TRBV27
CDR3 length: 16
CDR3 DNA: TGTGCCAGCAGTAGGGTCGGGACAATGAACACCGGGGAGCTGTTTTTT
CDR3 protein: CASSRVGTMNTGELFF

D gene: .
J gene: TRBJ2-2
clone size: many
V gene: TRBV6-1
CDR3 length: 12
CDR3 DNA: TGTGCCAGCAGGACGAACACCGGGGAGCTGTTTTTT
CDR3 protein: CASRTNTGELFF

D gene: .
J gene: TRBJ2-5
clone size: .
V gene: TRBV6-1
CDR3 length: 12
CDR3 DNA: TGTGCCAGCAGGGGAGCGGGAGAGACCCAGTACTTC
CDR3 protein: CASRGAGETQYF

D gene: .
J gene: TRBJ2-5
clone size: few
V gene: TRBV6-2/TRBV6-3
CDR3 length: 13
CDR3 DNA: TGTGCCAGCAGTTACAGAGCGGCAGAGACCCAGTACTTC
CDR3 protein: CASSYRAAETQYF

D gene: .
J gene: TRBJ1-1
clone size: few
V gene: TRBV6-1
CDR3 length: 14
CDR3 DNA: TGTGCCAGCAGGAGTTCGGGCAAGAACACTGAAGCTTTCTTT
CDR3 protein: CASRSSGKNTEAFF

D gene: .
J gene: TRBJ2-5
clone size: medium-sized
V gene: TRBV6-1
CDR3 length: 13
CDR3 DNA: TGTGCCAGCAGAAGAACTCAGGGTGTGACCCAGTACTTC
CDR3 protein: CASRRTQGVTQYF

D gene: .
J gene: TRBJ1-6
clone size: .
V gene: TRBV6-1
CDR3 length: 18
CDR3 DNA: TGTGCCAGCAGTGAACCGACTCTATCGAGCTCCTATAATTCACCCCTCCACTTT
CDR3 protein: CASSEPTLSSSYNSPLHF

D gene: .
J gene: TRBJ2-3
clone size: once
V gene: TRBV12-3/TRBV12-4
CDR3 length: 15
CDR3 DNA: TGTGCCAGCAGTTTATTGACTCCGAATTCAGATACGCAGTATTTT
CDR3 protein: CASSLLTPNSDTQYF

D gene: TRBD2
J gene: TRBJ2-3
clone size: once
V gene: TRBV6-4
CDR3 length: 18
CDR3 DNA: TGTGCCAGCAGTGACATTCAGCGGGGGGGCGTTGCCACAAACATGCAGTACTTT
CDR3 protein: CASSDIQRGGVATNMQYF

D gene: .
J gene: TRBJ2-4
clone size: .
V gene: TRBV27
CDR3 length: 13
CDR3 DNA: TGTGCCAGGGGGCAATGGGCGAAAAACATTCAGTACTTC
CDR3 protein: CARGQWAKNIQYF

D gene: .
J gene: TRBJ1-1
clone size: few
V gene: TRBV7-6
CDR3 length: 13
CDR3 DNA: TGTGCCAGCAGGAGTGGGGGGAACACTGAAGCTTTCTTT
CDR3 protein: CASRSGGNTEAFF

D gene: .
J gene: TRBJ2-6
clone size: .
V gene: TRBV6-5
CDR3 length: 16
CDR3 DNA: TGTGCCAGCAGTTACTCAGGGGACTCTGGGGCCAACGTCCTGACTTTC
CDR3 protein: CASSYSGDSGANVLTF

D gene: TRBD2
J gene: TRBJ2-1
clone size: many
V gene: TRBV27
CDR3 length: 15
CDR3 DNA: TGTGCCAGCAGTCTCGTGGCGGGAGGGTACAATGAGCAGTTCTTC
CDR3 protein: CASSLVAGGYNEQFF

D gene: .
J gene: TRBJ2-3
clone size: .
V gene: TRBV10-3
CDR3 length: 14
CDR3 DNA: TGTGCGGGGTCGGCGGGGCGAGTCGGAGAGACGCAGTACTTT
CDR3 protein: CAGSAGRVGETQYF

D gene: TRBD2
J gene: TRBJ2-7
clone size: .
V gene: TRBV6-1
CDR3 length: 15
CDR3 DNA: TGTGCCAGCAGACTACTAGCGGGGGGTTCCTACGAGCAGTACTTC
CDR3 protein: CASRLLAGGSYEQYF

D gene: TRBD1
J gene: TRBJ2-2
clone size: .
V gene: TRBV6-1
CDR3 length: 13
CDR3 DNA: TGTGCCAGCAGTGAATCAGGGGGCGTGGAGCTGTTTTTT
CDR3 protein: CASSESGGVELFF

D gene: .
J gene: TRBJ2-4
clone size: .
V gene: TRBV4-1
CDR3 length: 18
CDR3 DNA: TGCGCCAGCAGCCAAGCAGACGGGGGGCGGGGAACCAAAAACATTCAGTACTTC
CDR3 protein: CASSQADGGRGTKNIQYF

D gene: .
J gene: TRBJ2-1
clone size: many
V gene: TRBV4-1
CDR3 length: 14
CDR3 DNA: TGCGCCAGCAGCCAAGTTCCAGCACCCGTCAAGCAGTTCTTC
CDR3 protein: CASSQVPAPVKQFF

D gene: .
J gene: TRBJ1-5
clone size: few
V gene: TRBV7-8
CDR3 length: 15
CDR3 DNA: TGTGCCAGCAGCTTAGGATCGGATAGCAATCAGCCCCAGCATTTT
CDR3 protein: CASSLGSDSNQPQHF

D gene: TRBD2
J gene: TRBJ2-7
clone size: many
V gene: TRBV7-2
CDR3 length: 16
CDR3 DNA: TGTGCCAGCATCGAATCCCCTAGCGGGGGCCCCTACGAGCAGTACTTC
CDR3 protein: CASIESPSGGPYEQYF

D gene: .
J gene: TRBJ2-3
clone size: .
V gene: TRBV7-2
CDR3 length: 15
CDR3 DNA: TGTGCCAGCAGGCTAGCAGGCGGCGACCAAGAGACCCAGTATTTT
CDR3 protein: CASRLAGGDQETQYF

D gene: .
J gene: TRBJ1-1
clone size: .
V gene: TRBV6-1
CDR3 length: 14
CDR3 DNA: TGTGCCAGCAGGCTTGGGGGGGGGAACACTGAAGCTTTCTTT
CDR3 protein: CASRLGGGNTEAFF

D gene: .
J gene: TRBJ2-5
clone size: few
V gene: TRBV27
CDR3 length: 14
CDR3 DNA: TGTGCCAGCAGCGACGCTGGACTCCAAGAGACCCAGTACTTC
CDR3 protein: CASSDAGLQETQYF

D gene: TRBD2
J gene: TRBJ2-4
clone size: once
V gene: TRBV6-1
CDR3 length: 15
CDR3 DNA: TGTGCCAGCAGTCCGGGGGGGTGGGCAAAAAATATTCAGTACTTC
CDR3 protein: CASSPGGWAKNIQYF

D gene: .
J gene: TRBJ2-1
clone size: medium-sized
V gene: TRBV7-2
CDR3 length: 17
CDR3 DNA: TGTGCCAGCAGCTTAGACCCTCCCTTTTCGTCCTACAATGAGCAGTTCTTC
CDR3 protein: CASSLDPPFSSYNEQFF

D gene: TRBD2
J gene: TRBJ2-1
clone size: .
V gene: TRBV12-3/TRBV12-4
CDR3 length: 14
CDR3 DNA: TGTGCCAGCAGTTTAAGCGGGGGGCGGGGTGAGCAGTTCTTC
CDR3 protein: CASSLSGGRGEQFF

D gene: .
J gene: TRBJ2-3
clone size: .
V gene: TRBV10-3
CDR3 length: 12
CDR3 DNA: TGTGCCATGTCCAGTGAGGCAGATACCCAGTATTTC
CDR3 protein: CAMSSEADTQYF

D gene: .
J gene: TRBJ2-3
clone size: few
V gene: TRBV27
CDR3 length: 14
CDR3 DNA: TGTGCGGGCAGTGGGGGCCGGGTCCCAGATACGCAGTATTTC
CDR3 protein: CAGSGGRVPDTQYF

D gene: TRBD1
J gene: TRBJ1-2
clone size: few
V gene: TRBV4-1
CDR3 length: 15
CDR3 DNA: TGCGCCAGCAGCCAACCGGGACAGGTCATTTATGGCTACACCTTC
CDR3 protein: CASSQPGQVIYGYTF

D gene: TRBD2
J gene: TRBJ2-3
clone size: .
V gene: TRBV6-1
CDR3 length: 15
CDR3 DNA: TGTGCCCGCAGGCCCGGTCTAGCGGCGACAAACACGCAGTATTTC
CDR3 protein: CARRPGLAATNTQYF

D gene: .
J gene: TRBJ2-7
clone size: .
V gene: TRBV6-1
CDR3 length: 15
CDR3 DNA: TGTGCCAGCAGTGAAACTGCGTTCCCTCGTTTCGAGCAGTACTTC
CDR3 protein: CASSETAFPRFEQYF

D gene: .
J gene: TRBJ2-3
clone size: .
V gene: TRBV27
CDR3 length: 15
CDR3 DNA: TGTGCCCGCGTCTCGGGGGCGCGAGCCACAGATACGCAGTATTTT
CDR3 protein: CARVSGARATDTQYF

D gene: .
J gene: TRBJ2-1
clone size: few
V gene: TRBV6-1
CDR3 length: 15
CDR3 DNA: TGTGCCAGCAGTGAAGGGGGTTACTCCTACAATGAGCAGTTCTTC
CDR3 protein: CASSEGGYSYNEQFF

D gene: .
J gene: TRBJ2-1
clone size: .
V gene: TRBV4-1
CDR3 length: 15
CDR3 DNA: TGCGCCAGCAGCCAAGAGAGGGACACCCCTATCGGGCAGTTCTTC
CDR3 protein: CASSQERDTPIGQFF

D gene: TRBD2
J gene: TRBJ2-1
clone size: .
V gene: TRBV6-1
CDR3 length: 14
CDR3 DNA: TGTGCCAGCAGTCGCGGGAGCTCCTACAATGAGCAGTTCTTC
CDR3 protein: CASSRGSSYNEQFF

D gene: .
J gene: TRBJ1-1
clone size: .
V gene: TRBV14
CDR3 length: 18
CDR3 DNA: TGTGCCAGCAGCCAAGTTGATTATAGGGGTGGTATCGACACTGAAGCTTTCTTT
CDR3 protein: CASSQVDYRGGIDTEAFF

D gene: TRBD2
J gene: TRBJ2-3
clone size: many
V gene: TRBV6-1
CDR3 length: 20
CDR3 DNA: TGTGCCAGCAGTAGATCAATCCCGGGACTAGCGGGGGGTGGCACAGATACGCAGTATTTT
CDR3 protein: CASSRSIPGLAGGGTDTQYF

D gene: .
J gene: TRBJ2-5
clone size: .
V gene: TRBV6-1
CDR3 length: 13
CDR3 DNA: TGTGCCAGCAGTCCACAGGTGGAAGAGACCCAGTACTTC
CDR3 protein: CASSPQVEETQYF

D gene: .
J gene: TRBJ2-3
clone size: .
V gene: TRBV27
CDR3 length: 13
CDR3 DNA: TGTGCCACGGGAGAACGGGGCAAAAACACGCAGTATTTC
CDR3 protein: CATGERGKNTQYF

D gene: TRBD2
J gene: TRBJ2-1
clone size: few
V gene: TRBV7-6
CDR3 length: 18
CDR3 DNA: TGTGCCAGCAGCCAACTAGCGGGAGTCACCGGGTCCACAAGTGAGCAGTTCTTC
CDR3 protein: CASSQLAGVTGSTSEQFF

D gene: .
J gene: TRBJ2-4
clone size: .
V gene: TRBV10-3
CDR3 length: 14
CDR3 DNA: TGTGCCGGTCAGGGGGGGGGGGCCAAAGAGATTCAGTACTTC
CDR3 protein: CAGQGGGAKEIQYF

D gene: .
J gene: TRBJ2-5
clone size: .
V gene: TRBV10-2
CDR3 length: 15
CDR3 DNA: TGCGCCGGGAGAGATGGGGCGGGGAGCCCAGAGACGCAGTACTTT
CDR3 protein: CAGRDGAGSPETQYF

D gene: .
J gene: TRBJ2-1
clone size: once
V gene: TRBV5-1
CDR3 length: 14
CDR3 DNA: TGCGCCAGCAGCCGACTAGTCCCTCGGAGTGAGCAGTTCTTC
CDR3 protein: CASSRLVPRSEQFF

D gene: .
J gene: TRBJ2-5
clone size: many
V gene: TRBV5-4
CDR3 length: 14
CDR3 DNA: TGTGCCAGCAGCTCCGAAGACTACCAAGAGACCCAGTACTTC
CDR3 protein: CASSSEDYQETQYF

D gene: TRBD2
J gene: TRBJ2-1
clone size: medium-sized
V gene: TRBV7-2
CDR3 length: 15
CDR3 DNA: TGTGCCAGCTCCCGGGCGACTAGCGGCTACAATGAGCAGTTCTTC
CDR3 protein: CASSRATSGYNEQFF

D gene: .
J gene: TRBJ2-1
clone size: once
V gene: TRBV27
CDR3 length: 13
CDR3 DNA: TGTGCCAGCAGTCCCCCCTCTAGAATCGGGCAGTTCTTC
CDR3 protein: CASSPPSRIGQFF

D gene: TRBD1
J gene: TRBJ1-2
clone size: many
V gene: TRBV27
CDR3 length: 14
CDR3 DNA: TGTGCCAGTCGGGGGGGACAGGGGCGAGGCGGCTACACCTTC
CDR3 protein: CASRGGQGRGGYTF

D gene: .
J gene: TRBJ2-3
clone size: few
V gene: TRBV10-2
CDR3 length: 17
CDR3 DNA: TGCGCCAGCAGTGAGAGGACAGACACTAAATACACAGATACGCAGTATTTT
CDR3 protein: CASSERTDTKYTDTQYF

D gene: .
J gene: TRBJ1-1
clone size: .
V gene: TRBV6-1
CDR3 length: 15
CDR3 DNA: TGTGCCAGCAGCAGCCCTCGGGGGACCACCACTGAAGCTTTCTTT
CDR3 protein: CASSSPRGTTTEAFF

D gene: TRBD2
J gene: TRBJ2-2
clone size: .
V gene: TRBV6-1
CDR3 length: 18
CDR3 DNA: TGTGCCAGCAGCCTATTGACTAGCGGGGGGCCCTATGCCGGGGAGCAGTATTTC
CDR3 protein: CASSLLTSGGPYAGEQYF

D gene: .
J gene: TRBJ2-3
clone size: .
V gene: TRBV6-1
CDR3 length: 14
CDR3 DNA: TGTGCCGGCCGGGGGAGGGGGGGGAAAGATACGCAGTACTTT
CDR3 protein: CAGRGRGGKDTQYF

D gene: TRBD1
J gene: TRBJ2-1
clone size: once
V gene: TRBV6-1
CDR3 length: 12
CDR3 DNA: TGTGCCAGCAGAGCCGGGACAGGTGCGCAGTTCTTT
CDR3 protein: CASRAGTGAQFF

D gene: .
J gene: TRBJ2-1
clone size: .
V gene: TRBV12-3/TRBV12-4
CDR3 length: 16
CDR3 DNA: TGTGCCAGCAGTTTATCGACGCAAACCCCTCACAGTGAGCAGTTCTTC
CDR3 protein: CASSLSTQTPHSEQFF

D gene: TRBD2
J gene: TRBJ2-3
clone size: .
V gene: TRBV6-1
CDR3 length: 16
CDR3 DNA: TGTGCCAGCGCGGGGAGCGGGGACCCAACCCCAGAGACCCAGTACTTT
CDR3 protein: CASAGSGDPTPETQYF

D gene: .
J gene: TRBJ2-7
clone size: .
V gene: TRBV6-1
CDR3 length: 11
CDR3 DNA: TGTGCCAGCAGTGGTCTAGGCGAGCAGTACTTC
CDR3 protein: CASSGLGEQYF

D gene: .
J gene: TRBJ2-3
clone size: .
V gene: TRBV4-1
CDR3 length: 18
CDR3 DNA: TGCGCCAGCAGCCACCGAGACGCGGCCGGGGGAGCCACAGATACGCAGTATTTT
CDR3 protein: CASSHRDAAGGATDTQYF

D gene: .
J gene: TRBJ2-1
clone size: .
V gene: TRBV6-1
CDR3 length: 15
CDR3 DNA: TGTGCCAGCAGTGAAGGCCTCCTGTCCGGGGGAGAGCAGTTCTTC
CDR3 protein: CASSEGLLSGGEQFF

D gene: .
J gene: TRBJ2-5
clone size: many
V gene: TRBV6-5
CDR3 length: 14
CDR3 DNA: TGTGCCAGCAGTTACTCCGTGGGACAAGAGACCCAGTACTTC
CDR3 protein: CASSYSVGQETQYF

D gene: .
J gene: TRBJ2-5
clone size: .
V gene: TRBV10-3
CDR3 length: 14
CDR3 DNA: TGTGCGGGGCACGGGGGCGGGACCAAAGACATCCAGTACTTC
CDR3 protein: CAGHGGGTKDIQYF

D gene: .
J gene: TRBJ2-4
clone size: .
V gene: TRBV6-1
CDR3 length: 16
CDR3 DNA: TGTGCCAGCAGTGACCAGGCGGGGGCCGAAACGAACATTCAGTACTTC
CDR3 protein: CASSDQAGAETNIQYF